The sequence of this T cell receptor beta chain was determined in a study of T cell responses to AZD1222 COVID-19 vaccine. TCRdb keeps only in-frame clones here, not all; method: immunoSEQ multiplex PCR. Here the sample spans 65,000 to 90,000 clones, 87% being singletons. This clone was picked up one time. Losses at the gene ends were 2 bases for V and 7 bases for J; bases not matched to a gene: 7. This CDR3 has 16 amino acids. The germline V gene encodes CDR1 MNHEY and CDR2 SVGAGI. This receptor was taken from an adult who received the AZD1222 COVID-19 vaccine. The chain combines TRBV6-5 with TRBJ2-1; TRBD2 matches at 11 bases. The material was peripheral blood, obtained 28 days after the second AZD1222 dose. CDR3 protein: CASSYRGSGRGNEQFF. CDR3 bases: TGTGCCAGCAGTTACAGAGGTAGCGGGAGGGGTAATGAGCAGTTCTTC.